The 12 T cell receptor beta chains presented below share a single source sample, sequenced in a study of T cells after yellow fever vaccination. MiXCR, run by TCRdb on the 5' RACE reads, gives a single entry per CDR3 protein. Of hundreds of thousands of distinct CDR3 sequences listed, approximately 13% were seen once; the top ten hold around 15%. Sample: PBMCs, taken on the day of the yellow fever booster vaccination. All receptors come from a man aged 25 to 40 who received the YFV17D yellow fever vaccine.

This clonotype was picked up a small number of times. CDR3 sequence: CASSPDTYQPQHF. Written as DNA, the CDR3 is TGTGCCAGCAGCCCGGACACCTATCAGCCCCAGCATTTT. The chain carries TRBV7-9 and TRBJ1-5; maybe TRBD1 (5 bases). V gave up 5 bases and J gave up 5 bases, with 10 bases separating them. From germline, CDR1 is SEHNR and CDR2 FQNEAQ (reference sequence). The CDR3 length is 13 residues.

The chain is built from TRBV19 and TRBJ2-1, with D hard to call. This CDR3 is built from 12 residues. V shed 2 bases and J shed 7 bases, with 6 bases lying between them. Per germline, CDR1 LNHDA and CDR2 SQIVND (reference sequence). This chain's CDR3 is CASSITWNEQFF. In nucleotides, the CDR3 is TGTGCCAGTAGTATAACTTGGAATGAGCAGTTCTTC.

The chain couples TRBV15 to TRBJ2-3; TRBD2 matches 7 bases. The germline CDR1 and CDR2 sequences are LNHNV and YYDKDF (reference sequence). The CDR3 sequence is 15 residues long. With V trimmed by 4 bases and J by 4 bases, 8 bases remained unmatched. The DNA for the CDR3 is TGTGCCACCAGCAAAGGCGGGAGCGACGCAGATACGCAGTATTTT. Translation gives CATSKGGSDADTQYF.

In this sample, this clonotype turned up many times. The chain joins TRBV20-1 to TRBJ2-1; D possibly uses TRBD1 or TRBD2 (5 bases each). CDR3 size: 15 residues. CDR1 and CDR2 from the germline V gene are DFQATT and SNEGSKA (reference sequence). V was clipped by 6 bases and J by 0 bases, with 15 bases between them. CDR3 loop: CSARTGTSSYNEQFF. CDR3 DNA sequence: TGCAGTGCACGTACCGGGACCAGCTCCTACAATGAGCAGTTCTTC.

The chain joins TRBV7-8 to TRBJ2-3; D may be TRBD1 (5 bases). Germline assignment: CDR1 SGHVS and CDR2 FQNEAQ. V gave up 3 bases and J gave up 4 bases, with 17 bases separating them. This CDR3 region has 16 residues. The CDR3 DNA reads TGTGCCAGCAGCTTGGGGCACACGTGGGCCTCAGATACGCAGTATTTT. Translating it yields CASSLGHTWASDTQYF.

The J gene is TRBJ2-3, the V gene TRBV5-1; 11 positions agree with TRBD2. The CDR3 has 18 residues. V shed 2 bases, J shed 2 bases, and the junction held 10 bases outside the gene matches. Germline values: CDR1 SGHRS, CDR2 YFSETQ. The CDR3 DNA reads TGCGCCAGCAGCTTCGGCGTTCTAGCGGGAGGTCCCACAGATACGCAGTATTTT. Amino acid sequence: CASSFGVLAGGPTDTQYF.

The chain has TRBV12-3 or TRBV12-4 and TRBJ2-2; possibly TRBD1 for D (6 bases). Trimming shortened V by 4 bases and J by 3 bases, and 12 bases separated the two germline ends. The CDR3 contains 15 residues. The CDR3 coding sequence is TGTGCCAGCAGTTATACAGGGATGGACACCGGGGAGCTGTTTTTT. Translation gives CASSYTGMDTGELFF.

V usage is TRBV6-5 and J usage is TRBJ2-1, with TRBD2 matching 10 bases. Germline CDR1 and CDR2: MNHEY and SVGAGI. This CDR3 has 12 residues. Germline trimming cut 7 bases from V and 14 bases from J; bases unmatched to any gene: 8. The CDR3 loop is CASTTLAGPKFF. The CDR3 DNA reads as TGTGCCAGCACCACACTAGCGGGGCCCAAGTTCTTC.

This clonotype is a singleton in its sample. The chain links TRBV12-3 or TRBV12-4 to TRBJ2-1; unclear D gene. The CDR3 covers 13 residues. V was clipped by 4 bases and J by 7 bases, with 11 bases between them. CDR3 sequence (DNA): TGTGCCAGCAGTTCGCGACCGGCGAATGAGCAGTTCTTC. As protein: CASSSRPANEQFF.

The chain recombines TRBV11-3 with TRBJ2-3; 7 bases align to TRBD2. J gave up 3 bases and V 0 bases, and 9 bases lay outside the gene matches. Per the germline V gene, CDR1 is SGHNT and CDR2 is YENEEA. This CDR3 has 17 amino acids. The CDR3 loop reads CASSLDIAGDETDTQYF. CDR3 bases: TGTGCCAGCAGCTTAGATATTGCGGGAGATGAAACAGATACGCAGTATTTT.

The CDR3 sequence is CSAYTLAGEGTQYF. Here the CDR3 DNA reads TGCAGTGCTTACACCTTAGCGGGAGAGGGCACCCAGTACTTC. The chain uses TRBV20-1 and TRBJ2-5; TRBD2 matches 9 bases. The CDR3 is made up of 14 amino acids. Germline V gene lookup returns CDR1 DFQATT and CDR2 SNEGSKA (reference sequence). V lost 5 bases, J lost 8 bases, and 12 bases stayed unmatched.

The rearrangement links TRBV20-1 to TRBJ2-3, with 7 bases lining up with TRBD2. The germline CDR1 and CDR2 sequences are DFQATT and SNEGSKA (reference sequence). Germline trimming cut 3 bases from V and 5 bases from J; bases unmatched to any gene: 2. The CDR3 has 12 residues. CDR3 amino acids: CSASGLGDTQYF. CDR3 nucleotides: TGCAGTGCTAGCGGACTAGGAGATACGCAGTATTTT.